This TCR beta chain emerged from a study of blood T cell repertoires in COVID-19. In the study overall: Some COVID-19 samples were acute and others convalescent; all came from the United States, Italy and Spain.

Trimming removed 8 bases at V and 3 bases at J, with 13 bases between. The CDR3 is 14 residues long. In germline, CDR1 is KGHDR, CDR2 SFDVKD. Under the authors' procedure: Cell counts per sample came from amplifying reference gene primers. Method: immunoSEQ multiplex PCR; TCRdb's copy keeps in-frame clones and lacks some. The V and J calls and clone size were taken over from that table, and D and trimming were inferred from the DNA. The profile shows under 250,000 clones, around 83% of them singletons. The receptor was isolated from a woman aged 45-65 years with acute or convalescent COVID-19. The sample was peripheral blood. V gene TRBV24-1 combines with J gene TRBJ2-1, with D possibly being TRBD2 (6 bases). Here the CDR3 reads CATKGGSDYNEQFF. The DNA for the CDR3 is TGTGCCACCAAAGGAGGGAGTGACTACAATGAGCAGTTCTTC.